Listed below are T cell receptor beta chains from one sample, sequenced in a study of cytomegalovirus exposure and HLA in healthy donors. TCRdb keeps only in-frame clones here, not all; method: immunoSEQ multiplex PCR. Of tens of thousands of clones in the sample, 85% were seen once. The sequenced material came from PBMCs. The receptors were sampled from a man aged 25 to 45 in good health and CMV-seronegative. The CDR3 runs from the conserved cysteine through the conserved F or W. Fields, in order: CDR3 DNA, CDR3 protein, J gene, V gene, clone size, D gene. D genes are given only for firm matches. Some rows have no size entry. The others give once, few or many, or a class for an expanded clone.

TGCGCCAGCAGCTTGGCCGTTGGCAGGAAAGAGACCCAGTACTTC,CASSLAVGRKETQYF,TRBJ2-5,TRBV5-1,once,.
TGTGCCAGCAGGATCTACGCGGGAGGGAGCGTGTATGAGCAGTTCTTC,CASRIYAGGSVYEQFF,TRBJ2-1,TRBV27,.,TRBD2
TGTGCCAGCAGCTCCGATAGGACAGGAGCGAACACTGAAGCTTTCTTT,CASSSDRTGANTEAFF,TRBJ1-1,TRBV7-8,.,TRBD1
TGTGCCAGCAGCTTTCGGGGTCAGCCCCAGCATTTT,CASSFRGQPQHF,TRBJ1-5,TRBV7-2,.,.
TGTGCCAGCAGGAGACGGAGTGAGAACACTGAAGCTTTCTTT,CASRRRSENTEAFF,TRBJ1-1,TRBV2,.,.
TGTGCCTGGTTCGGAAGCGGGGGGCCGCGGGAGACCCAGTACTTC,CAWFGSGGPRETQYF,TRBJ2-5,TRBV30,.,TRBD2
TGTGCCATAGGAATAGCGGGATCCTACAATGAGCAGTTCTTC,CAIGIAGSYNEQFF,TRBJ2-1,TRBV2,.,TRBD2
TGTGCCAGCAGTTTATTACAGGGGCGTGAAGCTTTCTTT,CASSLLQGREAFF,TRBJ1-1,TRBV28,once,TRBD1
TGTGCCAGCAGCCCAACAGGGGGGGAGTATGGCTACACCTTC,CASSPTGGEYGYTF,TRBJ1-2,TRBV7-2,.,TRBD1
TGTGCCACCAGCAATAGAAGGACGGGAAATCAGCCCCAGCATTTT,CATSNRRTGNQPQHF,TRBJ1-5,TRBV15,many,.
TGTGCCAGTTCTAGTCAAACAGGGTTAAACTCTGGAAACACCATATATTTT,CASSSQTGLNSGNTIYF,TRBJ1-3,TRBV10-3,.,.
TGTGCCACCACCGGGAGTAGCGTAGGCGCCGGGGAGCTGTTTTTT,CATTGSSVGAGELFF,TRBJ2-2,TRBV15,.,.
TGTGCTAGCAGCTTAGTAGGGAGCGCCTACAATGAGCAGTTCTTC,CASSLVGSAYNEQFF,TRBJ2-1,TRBV7-7,.,.
TGTGCCAGCAGATCAGGGAATGGCTACACCTTC,CASRSGNGYTF,TRBJ1-2,TRBV28,.,.
TGTGCCAGCAGCTTCAACCCCGGGACTAGCGAGGAACATACGCAGTATTTT,CASSFNPGTSEEHTQYF,TRBJ2-3,TRBV7-8,.,TRBD2
TGTGCCACCAGCCCCGCGGCATACTCTGGAAACACCATATATTTT,CATSPAAYSGNTIYF,TRBJ1-3,TRBV15,.,.
TGCGCCAGCAGTTCAAACCAGGGAGGCGACAATGAGCAGTTCTTC,CASSSNQGGDNEQFF,TRBJ2-1,TRBV5-1,.,.
TGCGCCAGCAGCCAACCTCTAGGTGCTGGCATTCAGTACTTC,CASSQPLGAGIQYF,TRBJ2-4,TRBV4-1,.,.
TGTGCCAGCAGCTCCTACTACGAGCAGTACTTC,CASSSYYEQYF,TRBJ2-7,TRBV7-8,.,.
TGTGCCAGCAGTAGTCTCCTAGACAATGAGCAGTTCTTC,CASSSLLDNEQFF,TRBJ2-1,TRBV27,once,.
TGCAGCGCCTCCGGGACAGGGGGCTTATACGAGCAGTACTTC,CSASGTGGLYEQYF,TRBJ2-7,TRBV29-1,.,TRBD1
TGCGCCAGCAGCCAAGATGCGCAGGGCAATCAGCCCCAGCATTTT,CASSQDAQGNQPQHF,TRBJ1-5,TRBV4-1,.,.
TGCGCCAGTCGTCCCGTCAACACTGAAGCTTTCTTT,CASRPVNTEAFF,TRBJ1-1,TRBV10-2,.,.
TGTGCCAGCAGCCTCCTCTGGGACAGGGGGTCCTACGAGCAGTACTTC,CASSLLWDRGSYEQYF,TRBJ2-7,TRBV7-8,.,TRBD1
TGTGCCAGCAGTTCCGGGGGGGGAGTCGATGAGCAGTTCTTC,CASSSGGGVDEQFF,TRBJ2-1,TRBV27,.,TRBD2
TGTGCCAGCAGTTACTCCTACGAGCAGTACTTC,CASSYSYEQYF,TRBJ2-7,TRBV2,few,.
TGTGCCAGCAGCTTGGCCACTTTCAGGGGATTCGATGAAAAACTGTTTTTT,CASSLATFRGFDEKLFF,TRBJ1-4,TRBV5-4,.,.
TGTGCCAGCAGCCCCAGCGGGGGGCGAGTCGAGGTGAAGTACTTC,CASSPSGGRVEVKYF,TRBJ2-7,TRBV6-1,.,TRBD2
TGTGCCAGCAGCTTAAGGGCGGGGGGGCGAGGGCAGCAGTACTTC,CASSLRAGGRGQQYF,TRBJ2-7,TRBV7-3,once,TRBD2
TGTGCCAGCAGCCGTTGGACAGTCGGAAACACTGAAGCTTTCTTT,CASSRWTVGNTEAFF,TRBJ1-1,TRBV5-6,.,.
TGTGCCAGCAGCCCATTTTTTGGGGAGCTGTTTTTT,CASSPFFGELFF,TRBJ2-2,TRBV27,.,.
TGTGCCTGGACCGGGGAGGGAGGAGATTACACTGAAGCTTTCTTT,CAWTGEGGDYTEAFF,TRBJ1-1,TRBV30,few,.
TGTGCCAGCTCACCCTCCGAGGGGGTAGGTGAGCAGTTCTTC,CASSPSEGVGEQFF,TRBJ2-1,TRBV18,.,.
TGTGCCAGCAGCCAGTCGACAGGGGGGCGAACTGAAGCTTTCTTT,CASSQSTGGRTEAFF,TRBJ1-1,TRBV16,.,TRBD1
TGTGCCAGCAGCTTTACTCCGGGACAGGGAGAGACCCAGTACTTC,CASSFTPGQGETQYF,TRBJ2-5,TRBV7-6,.,TRBD1
TGCAGCGTGTACGGGACTAGCGGGTACAATGAGCAGTTCTTC,CSVYGTSGYNEQFF,TRBJ2-1,TRBV29-1,.,TRBD2
TGCGCCAGCAGCCAAGGGTTAGTCGAGTTCTGGCAGTTCTTC,CASSQGLVEFWQFF,TRBJ2-1,TRBV4-3,.,.
TGTGCCAGCAGAAACCGGGACAGGGTAATCAATGAGCAGTTCTTC,CASRNRDRVINEQFF,TRBJ2-1,TRBV2,.,TRBD1
TGTGCCAGTAGTATGATCGCACAGAGCTCCTACGAGCAGTACTTC,CASSMIAQSSYEQYF,TRBJ2-7,TRBV19,.,.
TGTGCCAGCAGCTTAGACAGAAGTCACCATGAGCAGTTCTTC,CASSLDRSHHEQFF,TRBJ2-1,TRBV7-3,.,.
TGTGCCAGCAGCCATCAGGGGGCTGCTAACACCGGGGAGCTGTTTTTT,CASSHQGAANTGELFF,TRBJ2-2,TRBV11-3,.,TRBD1
TGTGCCAGCAGCCGGGCAGGGGTTCTTGGCTACACCTTC,CASSRAGVLGYTF,TRBJ1-2,TRBV7-2,.,.
TGTGCCAGCAGTTCTCCTCCCTCCTACGAGCAGTACTTC,CASSSPPSYEQYF,TRBJ2-7,TRBV6-6,few,.
TGTGCCAGCAGCCTCCACCCGACAGGGGGCACTGAAGCTTTCTTT,CASSLHPTGGTEAFF,TRBJ1-1,TRBV7-8,.,TRBD1
TGCGCCAGCAGTGTTGACAGGGGGCAAGGCTACACCTTC,CASSVDRGQGYTF,TRBJ1-2,TRBV10-2,.,TRBD1
TGTGCCAGCAGCTTATATCCCCGGGGGGAGCGGATGAACACTGAAGCTTTCTTT,CASSLYPRGERMNTEAFF,TRBJ1-1,TRBV7-3,.,.
TGTGCCAGCAGCTTAATAGGAGGACGTGGAAACACCATATATTTT,CASSLIGGRGNTIYF,TRBJ1-3,TRBV7-9,few,.
TGTGCCAGCAGTTCGGGAGGGGCAGATCTGTATGGCTACACCTTC,CASSSGGADLYGYTF,TRBJ1-2,TRBV28,few,.
TGCGCCAGCAGCCAAGTCCTGGGAGAGGGCTCCTACGAGCAGTACTTC,CASSQVLGEGSYEQYF,TRBJ2-7,TRBV4-1,once,.
TGTGCCAGCAGCTTAACCCGGGACACCTACAATGAGCAGTTCTTC,CASSLTRDTYNEQFF,TRBJ2-1,TRBV7-3,.,.